The sequence of this TCR beta chain was determined in a study of cytomegalovirus exposure and HLA in healthy donors. Findings and limits, study-wide: By HLA locus, TCR association rates varied in a later analysis, with DRB1 showing the most and HLA-C the fewest. The study designated around 150 TCR beta chains cytomegalovirus-associated. The study reported that TCR beta sequences accurately predicted HLA-A and HLA-B alleles in most subjects.

The table lists this clone with a few counts. Its antigen is as yet unknown. Germline CDR1 is KGHSH and CDR2 is LQKENI. There are 14 residues in the CDR3. The J segment lost 1 base and the V segment lost 5 bases, leaving 2 bases of the junction unmatched. Both 60 Vbeta primers and 13 Jbeta primers went into the PCR. The table came from immunoSEQ multiplex PCR; TCRdb's copy has only in-frame clones and leaves some out. The sample includes roughly 130,000 clones, roughly three quarters of them seen just once. The material sequenced was PBMCs. The rearrangement uses TRBV18 and TRBJ1-1, with 9 bases identical to TRBD1. The sequence was obtained from a woman in her forties in good health and CMV-seronegative. As DNA, the CDR3 is TGTGCCAGCTCATGGACAGGGGCGAACACTGAAGCTTTCTTT. Translating gives CASSWTGANTEAFF.